This T cell receptor (beta chain) originates from a study of cytomegalovirus exposure and HLA in healthy donors. Study background: Approximately 180 million T cells yielded 100 million or so unique TCR beta sequences, as an earlier analysis found.

The PCR ran on 60 Vbeta and 13 Jbeta primers. Assay used: immunoSEQ multiplex PCR; TCRdb lists only in-frame clones, some missing. The sample yields roughly 190,000 clones, around 82% seen once. The CDR3 is 16 residues long. Germline lookup yields CDR1 SGHNT and CDR2 YENEEA. The trim removed 5 bases at V and 0 bases at J, leaving 6 bases unmatched. The source is a woman in her thirties in good health and CMV-seropositive. The material sequenced was PBMCs. V and J are TRBV11-3 and TRBJ2-2, with 7 bases aligning to TRBD2. In DNA form, the CDR3 reads TGTGCCAGCAGCCCCGGTGGGGGGGCGAACACCGGGGAGCTGTTTTTT. Its protein is CASSPGGGANTGELFF.